These 5 T cell receptor beta chains originate from one sample sequenced in a study of shared clonotypes between healthy human individuals. Profiled with immunoSEQ multiplex PCR; TCRdb holds only in-frame clones, not every one. Of about 2.4 million clones listed, 80% to 95% are singletons. The sample consisted of naive CD4+ T cells from PBMCs. Subset indicated: CD45RA+ positively selected. These receptors were taken from a man aged 18-30 years in good health. Some clones in this sample may be carry-over from other donors' samples.

The chain has TRBV5-1 and TRBJ2-3; TRBD1 is a possible D gene (6 bases). Trimming left V 9 bases short and J 2 bases short, with 16 bases between. The germline gives CDR1 SGHRS, CDR2 YFSETQ. The CDR3 loop spans 14 amino acids. The CDR3 nucleotides are TGCGCCACCTCACAGGGTCCCTACACAGATACGCAGTATTTT. Residues: CATSQGPYTDTQYF. The complete variable domain, with remaining parts taken from reference TRBV5-1 and TRBJ2-3, reads KAGVTQTPRYLIKTRGQQVTLSCSPISGHRSVSWYQQTPGQGLQFLFEYFSETQRNKGNFPGRFSGRQFSNSRSEMNVSTLELGDSALYLCATSQGPYTDTQYFGPGTRLTVL.

As to this clone: The junction differs from germline at one of its ends, possibly a read error. This chain joins TRBV28 and TRBJ2-2; perhaps D is TRBD1 or TRBD2 (5 bases each). Germline values: CDR1 MDHEN, CDR2 SYDVKM. The CDR3 consists of 12 residues. The chain's CDR3 is CATRGPTGELFF. As DNA, the CDR3 is TGCGCTACTCGGGGACCCACCGGGGAGCTGTTTTTT. Combining the CDR3 with reference TRBV28 and TRBJ2-2 gives the whole variable domain DVKVTQSSRYLVKRTGEKVFLECVQDMDHENMFWYRQDPGLGLRLIYFSYDVKMKEKGDIPEGYSVSREKKERFSLILESASTNQTSMYLCATRGPTGELFFGEGSRLTVL.

V usage is TRBV5-1 and J usage is TRBJ1-1; 9 nucleotides line up with TRBD1. The CDR3 runs to 15 residues. Germline lookup yields CDR1 SGHRS and CDR2 YFSETQ. The J segment lost 13 bases and the V segment lost 4 bases, leaving 17 bases of the junction unmatched. The CDR3 sequence is CASSTATGGEVKLFF. The CDR3, as DNA: TGCGCCAGCAGCACCGCAACAGGGGGCGAGGTAAAGCTTTTCTTT. The full variable domain, with the rest looked up from reference TRBV5-1 and TRBJ1-1, is KAGVTQTPRYLIKTRGQQVTLSCSPISGHRSVSWYQQTPGQGLQFLFEYFSETQRNKGNFPGRFSGRQFSNSRSEMNVSTLELGDSALYLCASSTATGGEVKLFFGQGTRLTVV.

The chain employs TRBV7-9 and TRBJ1-1, with 7 nucleotides matching TRBD1. Trimming took 3 bases from V and 8 from J; bases not matched to a gene: 12. CDR1 is SEHNR, CDR2 FQNEAQ, per germline (reference sequence). The CDR3 loop spans 15 amino acids. The CDR3 bases are TGTGCCAGCAGCTTCACCCGGGACAGTGTTTCGGAAGCTTTCTTT. It is translated as CASSFTRDSVSEAFF.

This clone has only one observation. The chain joins TRBV5-1 to TRBJ1-1; no clear D gene. This CDR3 contains 13 residues. In germline, CDR1 is SGHRS, CDR2 YFSETQ. The V end lost 3 bases, the J end lost 1 base, and 7 bases lay between the germline ends. DNA for the CDR3: TGCGCCAGCAGCTATGTACAGAACACTGAAGCTTTCTTT. Translation: CASSYVQNTEAFF.